Presented here are 3 T cell receptor beta chains from one specimen sequenced in a study of beta chain features in type 1 diabetes. Study outcomes and limitations: Type 1 diabetes patients had TCRB CDR3s that were shorter (moderately but significantly so) in all four CD4+ subsets.

Antigens of these TCRs are unknown. As every portion of the isolated RNA was reverse transcribed, the sequencing read expressed TCRB transcripts. The assay was immunoSEQ multiplex PCR, and TCRdb's table has in-frame clones only and misses some. The repertoire includes about 710,000 clones, more than 12% of them detected once, and approximately 0.042% sits in the top ten. The sequenced material came from naive CD4+ T cells from blood. All receptors derive from a man younger than 30 with type 1 diabetes.

V is TRBV15 and J is TRBJ1-5; no firm D call. This CDR3 contains 14 residues. Germline values: CDR1 LNHNV, CDR2 YYDKDF (reference sequence). V gave up 3 bases and J gave up 3 bases, with 9 bases separating them. The CDR3 DNA reads as TGTGCCACCAGCAGGTCGAGACTCAATCAGCCCCAGCATTTT. Translating it yields CATSRSRLNQPQHF.

This clone was counted between two and nine times. V and J are TRBV11-2 and TRBJ2-1; 10 bases line up with TRBD1. The CDR3 has 15 amino acids. V dropped 8 bases and J dropped 7; count of bases not matched to a gene: 11. Germline lookup yields CDR1 SGHAT and CDR2 FQNNGV. The CDR3 nucleotides are TGTGCCAGCCGAGCCCGGGACAGGGGTATGAATGAGCAGTTCTTC. Its protein product is CASRARDRGMNEQFF.

This clone turned up a few times. The CDR3 region is CASSPLGGGQYNEQFF. The CDR3 DNA follows: TGTGCCAGCAGCCCCCTCGGGGGGGGGCAGTACAATGAGCAGTTCTTC. This chain connects TRBV7-2 to TRBJ2-1; 8 bases map to TRBD2. CDR1 is SGHTA and CDR2 is FQGNSA in the germline V gene. CDR3 size: 16 residues. With V trimmed by 5 bases and J by 4 bases, 10 bases remained unmatched.